The 31 T cell receptor beta chains in this list originate from one sample, sequenced in a study of cytomegalovirus exposure and HLA in healthy donors. PCR used 60 Vbeta primers and 13 Jbeta primers. Clones were read by immunoSEQ multiplex PCR, and TCRdb kept only the in-frame ones, dropping some. This sample yields about 100,000 clones, of which around 82% are seen a single time; around 5.2% belongs to the top ten. The sample taken for sequencing was PBMCs. All receptors derive from a man aged 35 to 55 in good health and CMV-seropositive.

The V call is TRBV6-1, the J call TRBJ2-7; a weak D match, TRBD2 (5 bases). Germline values: CDR1 MNHNS, CDR2 SASEGT. The CDR3 extends over 15 amino acids. V lost 0 bases and J 4 bases, leaving 13 bases between the germline ends. The CDR3 nucleotides read TGTGCCAGCAGTGAAGCGGTAGGAGGAGGTTACGAGCAGTACTTC. It yields the protein CASSEAVGGGYEQYF.

This rearrangement joins TRBV18 to TRBJ2-1; D is perhaps TRBD1 (6 bases). Looked up from germline, CDR1 is KGHSH and CDR2 is LQKENI. This CDR3 contains 12 residues. V was clipped by 1 base and J by 9 bases, with 7 bases between them. The CDR3 nucleotides read TGTGCCAGCTCACCACAGGGGGTTGAGCAGTTCTTC. It is translated as CASSPQGVEQFF.

The genes are TRBV28 and TRBJ1-2; 9 bases are shared with TRBD1. The V gene's germline CDR1 is MDHEN and CDR2 SYDVKM. The CDR3 is 14 amino acids. J was trimmed by 4 bases and V by 5 bases; bases with no gene match: 5. As DNA, the CDR3 is TGTGCCAGCAGTCAGGGGGACAGGGCCTATGGCTACACCTTC. As protein: CASSQGDRAYGYTF.

This chain links TRBV6-5 with TRBJ1-5, with 7 bases aligning to TRBD1. With 6 bases clipped from V and 12 bases from J, the junction kept 8 bases outside the gene matches. Germline CDR1 reads MNHEY; CDR2 reads SVGAGI. The CDR3 covers 12 residues. CDR3 sequence reads: CASSPSDRDQHF. Here the CDR3 DNA reads TGTGCCAGCAGCCCCTCTGACAGGGACCAGCATTTT.

The chain joins TRBV19 to TRBJ2-7; 7 bases map to TRBD2. The trim removed 2 bases at V and 1 base at J, leaving 8 bases unmatched. CDR1 is LNHDA and CDR2 is SQIVND in the germline V gene (reference sequence). This CDR3 region has 16 residues. The CDR3 bases are TGTGCCAGTAGTATACGGTCAACGGGAGGTTCCTACGAGCAGTACTTC. Encoded protein: CASSIRSTGGSYEQYF.

CDR3 amino acids: CASSFAVTNEKLFF. The CDR3 nucleotides are TGTGCCAGTAGTTTCGCGGTTACTAATGAAAAACTGTTTTTT. The chain carries TRBV19 and TRBJ1-4, with unresolved D. Trimming left V 5 bases short and J 2 bases short, with 9 bases between. There are 14 residues in the CDR3. Germline values: CDR1 LNHDA, CDR2 SQIVND (reference sequence).

This chain joins TRBV19 and TRBJ2-1, with D maybe TRBD2 (6 bases). CDR3 length: 13 residues. V lost 5 bases to trimming and J lost 9 bases, with 14 bases between them. Germline CDR1 is LNHDA and CDR2 is SQIVND (reference sequence). The CDR3 reads CASSVEGRGEQFF. DNA for the CDR3: TGTGCCAGTAGTGTGGAGGGTCGCGGTGAGCAGTTCTTC.

The CDR3 nucleotides are TGTGCCAGCAGTTTAACCGGACAGGAGGCCTACTATGGCTACACCTTC. Translation: CASSLTGQEAYYGYTF. The V call is TRBV27, the J call TRBJ1-2; 7 bases map to TRBD1. The ends lost 2 bases at V and 3 bases at J; junction bases unmatched: 9. CDR1 and CDR2 from the germline V gene are MNHEY and SMNVEV (reference sequence). This CDR3 is built from 16 residues.

The gene calls are TRBV27 and TRBJ2-1; TRBD2 agrees at 10 bases. Per the germline V gene, CDR1 is MNHEY and CDR2 is SMNVEV (reference sequence). Unmatched junction bases numbered 4, after V lost 7 bases and J lost 1 base. There are 15 residues in the CDR3. The CDR3 DNA reads TGTGCCAGCACCCGAGCGGGAGGGTCCTACAATGAGCAGTTCTTC. Translating gives CASTRAGGSYNEQFF.

The rearrangement uses TRBV9 and TRBJ2-3; D unresolved. Germline V gene sequence: CDR1 SGDLS, CDR2 YYNGEE. The CDR3 has 14 amino acids. V lost 1 base, J lost 3 bases, and 9 bases lay in between. The CDR3 spells CASSVNTWTDTQYF. CDR3 nucleotide sequence: TGTGCCAGCAGCGTAAACACCTGGACAGATACGCAGTATTTT.

In this sample, this clone turned up a few times. The chain employs TRBV6-1 and TRBJ1-1, with TRBD1 identical over 9 bases. The V gene's germline CDR1 is MNHNS and CDR2 SASEGT. This CDR3 contains 14 residues. V lost 6 bases to trimming and J lost 3 bases; unmatched junction nucleotides: 5. The CDR3 reads CASSPTGGYTEAFF. The CDR3 DNA reads TGTGCCAGCAGCCCGACAGGGGGTTACACTGAAGCTTTCTTT.

The CDR3 region is CASSQASGGTGRRAGELFF. CDR3 DNA: TGCGCCAGCAGCCAAGCAAGCGGGGGGACGGGGAGAAGGGCCGGGGAGCTGTTTTTT. The rearrangement joins TRBV4-1 to TRBJ2-2, with 9 bases identical to TRBD2. CDR1 and CDR2 (germline): MGHRA, YSYEKL. The CDR3 covers 19 residues. Losses at the gene ends were 1 base for V and 6 bases for J; bases not matched to a gene: 15.

The chain combines TRBV6-6 with TRBJ2-5; tentative D call: TRBD1 (6 bases). The germline V and J ends were trimmed by 5 bases and 2 bases, with 12 bases remaining between them. The CDR3 totals 14 residues. Germline V gene sequence: CDR1 MNHNY, CDR2 SVGAGI (reference sequence). The CDR3 nucleotides read TGTGCCAGCAGTCAGATCGACAGGCAAGAGACCCAGTACTTC. It translates to CASSQIDRQETQYF.

This clone was seen only a few times. This sequence joins TRBV4-1 and TRBJ2-1; 7 bases line up with TRBD1. V lost 7 bases, J lost 5 bases, and 14 bases stayed unmatched. CDR3 length equals 16 residues. Germline-derived CDR1 and CDR2 are MGHRA and YSYEKL. CDR3 region: CASIPEPGQRNNEQFF. The CDR3 bases are TGCGCCAGCATCCCCGAACCGGGACAGAGAAACAATGAGCAGTTCTTC.

This chain joins TRBV5-1 and TRBJ2-2; perhaps TRBD2 as D (6 bases). The CDR3 consists of 15 residues. Germline lookup yields CDR1 SGHRS and CDR2 YFSETQ. V shed 4 bases and J shed 2 bases, with 12 bases lying between them. This CDR3 is CASSKTGLNTGELFF. CDR3 nucleotide sequence: TGCGCCAGCAGCAAGACGGGACTCAACACCGGGGAGCTGTTTTTT.

The V gene is TRBV7-9, the J gene TRBJ1-4; 7 bases align to TRBD1. The CDR3 length is 15 residues. The junction had 8 bases not matched to a gene; V was cut back by 10 bases and J by 0 bases. The germline V gene has CDR1 SEHNR and CDR2 FQNEAQ (reference sequence). CDR3 coding DNA: TGTGCCATCGGGACAGTCTCTGCAACTAATGAAAAACTGTTTTTT. Its translation is CAIGTVSATNEKLFF.

This chain joins TRBV29-1 and TRBJ1-2; 7 bases agree with TRBD1. Germline CDR1 reads SQVTM; CDR2 reads ANQGSEA. With 4 bases clipped from V and 5 bases from J, the junction kept 7 bases outside the gene matches. The CDR3 runs 13 residues. CDR3 residues: CSVGTGTEYGYTF. The CDR3 DNA follows: TGCAGCGTTGGTACCGGGACAGAGTATGGCTACACCTTC. The entire variable domain, with the rest obtained from reference TRBV29-1 and TRBJ1-2, is as follows: SAVISQKPSRDICQRGTSLTIQCQVDSQVTMMFWYRQQPGQSLTLIATANQGSEATYESGFVIDKFPISRPNLTFSTLTVSNMSPEDSSIYLCSVGTGTEYGYTFGSGTRLTVV.

This sequence joins TRBV5-5 and TRBJ1-2, with TRBD1 matching 9 bases. Germline trimming cut 3 bases from V and 8 bases from J; bases unmatched to any gene: 2. CDR3 length: 12 residues. The germline CDR1 and CDR2 sequences are SGHKS and YYEKEE (reference sequence). The CDR3 protein is CASSSDRGGYTF. For the CDR3, the DNA is TGTGCCAGCAGCTCGGACAGGGGAGGCTACACCTTC.

The chain has TRBV28 and TRBJ2-2; TRBD2 agrees at 8 bases. The CDR3 extends over 16 amino acids. V lost 4 bases, J lost 6 bases, and 10 bases stayed unmatched. Germline CDR1 MDHEN, CDR2 SYDVKM. Here the CDR3 DNA reads TGTGCCAGCAGTTGGGATGGTAGCGGGAAGGCCGGGGAGCTGTTTTTT. The encoded protein is CASSWDGSGKAGELFF.

The CDR3 nucleotides are TGTGCCTGGAGTGGACTTACAAACCGGGACAGCTACTATGGCTACACCTTC. Translation: CAWSGLTNRDSYYGYTF. The rearrangement joins TRBV30 to TRBJ1-2; 7 nucleotides agree with TRBD1. Germline lookup yields CDR1 GTSNPN and CDR2 SVGIG (reference sequence). The CDR3 loop spans 17 amino acids. After removal of 1 base from V and 3 bases from J, the junction contained 14 bases not matched to a gene.

The rearrangement uses TRBV27 and TRBJ2-1, with 16 bases aligning to TRBD2. Germline-derived CDR1 and CDR2 are MNHEY and SMNVEV (reference sequence). The trim removed 6 bases at V and 8 bases at J, leaving 4 bases unmatched. The CDR3 spans 15 residues. CDR3 loop: CASRGLAGGPYEQFF. For the CDR3, the DNA is TGTGCCAGCAGGGGACTAGCGGGAGGGCCCTATGAGCAGTTCTTC.

The V and J genes are TRBV23-1 and TRBJ2-2; D gene unclear. TRBV23-1 is an ORF, with its function uncertain. The CDR3 covers 16 residues. V lost 6 bases to trimming and J lost 2 bases, with 16 bases between them. The CDR3 region is CASRPPPVPNTGELFF. The CDR3 nucleotides are TGCGCCAGCAGGCCTCCGCCGGTACCTAACACCGGGGAGCTGTTTTTT.

The V and J genes are TRBV19 and TRBJ2-1; D gene ambiguous. From germline, CDR1 is LNHDA and CDR2 SQIVND (reference sequence). CDR3 size: 13 residues. V was clipped by 3 bases and J by 8 bases, with 11 bases between them. CDR3 coding DNA: TGTGCCAGTAGTATCAGCGTCGTCGATGAGCAGTTCTTC. Amino acids: CASSISVVDEQFF.

This chain links TRBV6-6 with TRBJ2-7, with 8 bases lining up with TRBD2. The CDR3 covers 15 residues. V trimming: 8 bases; J trimming: 4 bases; junction bases outside the gene matches: 13. The germline V gene encodes CDR1 MNHNY and CDR2 SVGAGI (reference sequence). In DNA form, the CDR3 reads TGTGCCAGCGCCCCAGAGCGGGGGTTAAGGTACGAGCAGTACTTC. Translating gives CASAPERGLRYEQYF.

The rearrangement joins TRBV11-2 to TRBJ1-1, with unresolved D. Germline assignment: CDR1 SGHAT and CDR2 FQNNGV. V lost 5 bases to trimming and J lost 0 bases, with 13 bases between them. This CDR3 comprises 15 residues. The CDR3 region has the DNA TGTGCCAGCAGCGAGGAGGCAGCCATGAACACTGAAGCTTTCTTT. This gives the protein CASSEEAAMNTEAFF.

This clone was counted a single time. The V gene is TRBV7-9, the J gene TRBJ1-3; maybe TRBD1 (5 bases). V was trimmed by 4 bases and J by 2 bases, leaving 6 bases between them. Germline CDR1 and CDR2: SEHNR and FQNEAQ (reference sequence). The CDR3 runs 13 residues. The CDR3 region has the DNA TGTGCCAGCAGCTCGGACACTGGAAACACCATATATTTT. Translating it yields CASSSDTGNTIYF.

V gene TRBV28 combines with J gene TRBJ1-1; D is uncertain. Germline loops: CDR1 MDHEN, CDR2 SYDVKM. This CDR3 is built from 13 residues. Trimming took 7 bases from V and 3 from J, leaving 12 bases between them. CDR3 in amino acids: CASIQDGDTEAFF. Here the CDR3 DNA reads TGTGCCAGCATCCAGGATGGTGACACTGAAGCTTTCTTT.

This clone was counted a single time. This sequence joins TRBV6-5 and TRBJ2-2; D perhaps matches TRBD2 (6 bases). The CDR3 sequence is 12 residues long. The V end lost 6 bases, the J end lost 5 bases, and 7 bases lay between the germline ends. Germline loops: CDR1 MNHEY, CDR2 SVGAGI. CDR3 region: CASRGRTGELFF. The CDR3 nucleotides are TGTGCCAGCAGGGGGAGGACCGGGGAGCTGTTTTTT.

The CDR3 DNA reads TGTGCCAGCAGGCCGGGACAGGCCTACAATGAGCAGTTCTTC. It encodes CASRPGQAYNEQFF. The chain is built from TRBV2 and TRBJ2-1; 8 bases match TRBD1. Germline values: CDR1 SNHLY, CDR2 FYNNEI. The junction had 3 bases not matched to a gene; V was cut back by 6 bases and J by 2 bases. CDR3 length equals 14 residues.

CDR3 nucleotides: TGTGCCAGTAGTCCAGGGGGTGGGGAGCTGTTTTTT. Translation: CASSPGGGELFF. The chain combines TRBV19 with TRBJ2-2; TRBD1 matches at 7 bases. CDR3 size: 12 residues. CDR1 is LNHDA and CDR2 is SQIVND in the germline V gene (reference sequence). V gave up 5 bases and J gave up 8 bases; unmatched junction bases: 2.

This clone was observed a handful of times. The chain couples TRBV18 to TRBJ2-5; 9 nucleotides line up with TRBD1. In germline, CDR1 is KGHSH, CDR2 LQKENI. V lost 8 bases and J lost 4; bases outside the gene matches: 5. CDR3 size: 13 residues. The CDR3 sequence: CASRWTGAETQYF. CDR3 DNA sequence: TGTGCCAGCAGATGGACAGGGGCAGAGACCCAGTACTTC.